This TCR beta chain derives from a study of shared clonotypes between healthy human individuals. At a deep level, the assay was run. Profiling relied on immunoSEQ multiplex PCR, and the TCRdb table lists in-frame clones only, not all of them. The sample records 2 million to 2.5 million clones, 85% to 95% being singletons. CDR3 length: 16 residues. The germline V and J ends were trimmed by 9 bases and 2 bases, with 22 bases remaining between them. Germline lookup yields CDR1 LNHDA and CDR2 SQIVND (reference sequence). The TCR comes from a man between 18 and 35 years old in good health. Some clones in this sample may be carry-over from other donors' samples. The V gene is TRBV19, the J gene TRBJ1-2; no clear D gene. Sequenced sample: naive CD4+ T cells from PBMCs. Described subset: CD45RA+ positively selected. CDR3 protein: CASHYQPQPRNYGYTF. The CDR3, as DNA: TGTGCCAGCCACTACCAACCCCAGCCCAGGAACTATGGCTACACCTTC. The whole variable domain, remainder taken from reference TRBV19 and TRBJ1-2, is DGGITQSPKYLFRKEGQNVTLSCEQNLNHDAMYWYRQDPGQGLRLIYYSQIVNDFQKGDIAEGYSVSREKKESFPLTVTSAQKNPTAFYLCASHYQPQPRNYGYTFGSGTRLTVV.